A selection of T cell receptor beta chains follows, all from one sample in a study of brain T cells in children with intractable seizures. Clones were read by immunoSEQ multiplex PCR, and TCRdb kept only the in-frame ones, dropping some. The table lists about 340,000 clones, over 90% of them singletons, with roughly 5.7% in the top ten. The source material was peripheral blood, sampled approximately 5 months after surgery. The receptor set was obtained from a boy under three years old with tuberous sclerosis and intractable seizures. Both conserved end residues are part of each CDR3. D genes are given only for firm matches. Clone size is not always given. Where it is, it says once, few, many or a class for expanded clones.

abundance	v_gene	d_gene	j_gene	CDR3nt	CDR3aa
once	TRBV5-1	NA	TRBJ1-3	TGCGCCAGCAGCTTGGTGGATCCAGGGTACGGAAACACCATATATTTT	CASSLVDPGYGNTIYF
NA	TRBV27	TRBD2	TRBJ2-1	TGTGCCAGCAGTTCTCTAGCGGGAGGGCCTTTATATGAGCAGTTCTTC	CASSSLAGGPLYEQFF
NA	TRBV15	NA	TRBJ2-1	TGTGCCACCAGCAAAGATCCTGCATTCTCCCACAATGAGCAGTTCTTC	CATSKDPAFSHNEQFF
NA	TRBV5-6	TRBD1	TRBJ2-7	TGTGCCAGCAGCTTGGCCGGGACAGGGGGCGACGAGCAGTACTTC	CASSLAGTGGDEQYF
once	TRBV4-2	TRBD2	TRBJ2-1	TGTGCCAGCAGCCAAGGGGCCTTAGCGGGAGGGCCTTCTCTCAGTGAGCAGTTCTTC	CASSQGALAGGPSLSEQFF
once	TRBV5-1	NA	TRBJ2-7	TGCGCCAGCAGCCCTGGCCCCGTTCAGGTCGAGAGGGACCTCAGATACGAGCAGTACTTC	CASSPGPVQVERDLRYEQYF
NA	TRBV28	NA	TRBJ1-2	TGTGCCAGCAGCCCGGGGGGATATGGCTACACCTTC	CASSPGGYGYTF
NA	TRBV7-8	NA	TRBJ2-7	TGTGCCAGCAGCTCTAAGGACGGAACCCTCTACGAGCAGTACTTC	CASSSKDGTLYEQYF
NA	TRBV7-9	TRBD2	TRBJ2-7	TGTGCCAGCAGCCCCCGACTAGCGGGGGCCGCCTACGAGCAGTACTTC	CASSPRLAGAAYEQYF
NA	TRBV4-1	TRBD2	TRBJ2-1	TGCGCCAGCAGCCAAGTGGAGGGAGGGCCGCATGAGCAGTTCTTC	CASSQVEGGPHEQFF
few	TRBV4-2	NA	TRBJ1-1	TGTGCCAGCAGCCAAATCACTCGGAACACTGAAGCTTTCTTT	CASSQITRNTEAFF
NA	TRBV5-4	NA	TRBJ1-5	TGTGCCAGCAGCTTTGGGGGCCAGCCCCAGCATTTT	CASSFGGQPQHF
NA	TRBV6-5	TRBD1	TRBJ1-1	TGTGCCAGCAGTTACTCTGGGACAGCCTCACGGGCTTTCTTT	CASSYSGTASRAFF
NA	TRBV9	NA	TRBJ2-7	TGTGCCAGCAGCGTAGGTGACAATTCCTACGAGCAGTACTTC	CASSVGDNSYEQYF
NA	TRBV18	NA	TRBJ1-2	TGTGCCAGCTCACTCTACCACCAGGGGACCTATGGCTACACCTTC	CASSLYHQGTYGYTF
NA	TRBV24-1	TRBD1	TRBJ1-2	TGTGCCACGAAGATACAGGGGCCGATTAACTATGGCTACACCTTC	CATKIQGPINYGYTF
NA	TRBV21-1	NA	TRBJ2-3	TGTTCCCAGGCTACGACCCTTGACTACTGCGCCACAGATACGCAGTATTTT	CSQATTLDYCATDTQYF
NA	TRBV9	TRBD2	TRBJ2-3	TGTGCCAGCAGCGTAGCTCCGGCTAGCGGGACCGATACGCAGTATTTT	CASSVAPASGTDTQYF
NA	TRBV5-5	TRBD1	TRBJ1-5	TGTGCCAGCAGCTTGGCCCGGGACAGGGGCAATCAGCCCCAGCATTTT	CASSLARDRGNQPQHF
NA	TRBV4-2	TRBD1	TRBJ1-1	TGTGCCAGCAGCCTGGACAGGGAAGCTTTCTTT	CASSLDREAFF
few	TRBV6-6	NA	TRBJ1-5	TGTGCCAGCAGAATACGGGGGGAACAGCCCCAGCATTTT	CASRIRGEQPQHF
NA	TRBV27	NA	TRBJ2-2	TGTGCCAGCAGTTCCCCGGGAGCTAACACCGGGGAGCTGTTTTTT	CASSSPGANTGELFF
NA	TRBV10-3	TRBD1	TRBJ2-2	TGTGCCGCCACCGGGACAGAGCCTCTCCAATATTTTACCGGGGAGCTGTTTTTT	CAATGTEPLQYFTGELFF